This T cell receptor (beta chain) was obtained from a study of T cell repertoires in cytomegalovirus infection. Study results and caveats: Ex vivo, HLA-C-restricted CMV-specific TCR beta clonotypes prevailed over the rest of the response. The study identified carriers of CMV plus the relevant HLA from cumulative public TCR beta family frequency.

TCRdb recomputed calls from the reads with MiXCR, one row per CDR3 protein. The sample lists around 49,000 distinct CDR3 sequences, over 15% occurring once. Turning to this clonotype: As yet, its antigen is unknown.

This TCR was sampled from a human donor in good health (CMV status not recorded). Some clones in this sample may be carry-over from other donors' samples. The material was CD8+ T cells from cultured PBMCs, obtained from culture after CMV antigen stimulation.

CDR3 bases: TGTGCCAGCAGTGACGTAAGACAGAACACAGATACGCAGTATTTT. This codes for CASSDVRQNTDTQYF. This chain connects TRBV6-4 to TRBJ2-3; a weak D match, TRBD1 (5 bases). The CDR3 loop spans 15 amino acids. Germline CDR1 reads MRHNA; CDR2 reads SNTAGT. V lost 2 bases to trimming and J lost 2 bases, with 11 bases between them.